This T cell receptor (beta chain) was recorded in a study of persistence of HIV-infected CD4 T cells. Study-wide context: CD4+ T cells responding to CMV or HIV-1 Gag were isolated.

As to this clone: As yet, its antigen is unknown. This same CDR3 is encoded by further DNA sequences in the sample.

This was the immunoSEQ version 4 assay in survey mode. Clones were read by immunoSEQ multiplex PCR, and TCRdb kept only the in-frame ones, dropping some. The sample has more than 30,000 clones; about 85% are singletons. Study-wide results and caveats: Within sorted populations, more oligoclonal TCRs accompanied more oligoclonal proviruses. The rare CMV-responding cells with HIV-1 proviruses were not separately TCR-sequenced.

Lysates of CMV-infected fibroblasts at 9.5 to 10 ug/mL stimulated these cells. CD40L/CD69 double-negative CD45RO-high memory CD4+ T cells were collected. This CDR3 comprises 13 residues. Trimming shortened V by 4 bases and J by 6 bases, and 14 bases separated the two germline ends. In germline, CDR1 is SGHNT, CDR2 YYREEE (reference sequence). Here the sequenced sample was CD4+ T cells sorted from PBMCs after roughly 19-hour stimulation, taken from a patient who received antiretroviral therapy. This chain links TRBV5-4 with TRBJ2-7; tentatively, D is TRBD2 (5 bases). The clonotype comes from an adult man with HIV who was CMV-seropositive. The CDR3 region has the DNA TGTGCCAGCAGCCTAGAAACCGGAGGCGAGCAGTACTTC. Amino acid sequence: CASSLETGGEQYF.